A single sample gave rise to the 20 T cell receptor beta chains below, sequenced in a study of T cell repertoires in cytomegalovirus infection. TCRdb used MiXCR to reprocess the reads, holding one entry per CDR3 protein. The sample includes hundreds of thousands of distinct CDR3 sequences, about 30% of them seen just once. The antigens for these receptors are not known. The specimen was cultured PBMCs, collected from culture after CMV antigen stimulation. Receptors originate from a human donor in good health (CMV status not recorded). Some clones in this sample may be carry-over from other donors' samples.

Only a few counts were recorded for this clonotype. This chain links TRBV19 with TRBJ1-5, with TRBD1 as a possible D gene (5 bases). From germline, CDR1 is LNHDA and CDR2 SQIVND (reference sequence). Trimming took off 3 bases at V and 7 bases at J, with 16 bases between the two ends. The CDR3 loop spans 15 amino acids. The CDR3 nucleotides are TGTGCCAGTAGTATGGGGACGGGGACGGGGCAGCCCCAGCATTTT. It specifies CASSMGTGTGQPQHF.

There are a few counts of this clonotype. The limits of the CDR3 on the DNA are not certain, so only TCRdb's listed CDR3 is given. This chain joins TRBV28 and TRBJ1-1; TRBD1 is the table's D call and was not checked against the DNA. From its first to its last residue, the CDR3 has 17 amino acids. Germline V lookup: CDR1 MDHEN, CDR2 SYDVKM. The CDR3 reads CASSLWGLGNRDTGCVF.

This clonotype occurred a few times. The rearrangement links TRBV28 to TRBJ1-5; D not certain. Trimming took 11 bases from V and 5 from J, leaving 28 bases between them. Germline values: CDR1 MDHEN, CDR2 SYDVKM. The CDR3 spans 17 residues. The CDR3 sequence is CAVLGGRVTFGDQPQHF. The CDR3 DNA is TGTGCCGTCCTGGGCGGGAGGGTCACGTTTGGCGATCAGCCCCAGCATTTT. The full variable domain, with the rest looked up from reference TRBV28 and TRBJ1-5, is DVKVTQSSRYLVKRTGEKVFLECVQDMDHENMFWYRQDPGLGLRLIYFSYDVKMKEKGDIPEGYSVSREKKERFSLILESASTNQTSMYLCAVLGGRVTFGDQPQHFGDGTRLSIL.

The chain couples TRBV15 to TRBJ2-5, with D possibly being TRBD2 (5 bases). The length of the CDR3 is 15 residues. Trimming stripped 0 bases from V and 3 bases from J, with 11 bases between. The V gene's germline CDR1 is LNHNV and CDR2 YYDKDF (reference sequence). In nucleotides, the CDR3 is TGTGCCACCAGCAGAGATCCGGGGTCGGAAGAGACCCAGTACTTC. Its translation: CATSRDPGSEETQYF.

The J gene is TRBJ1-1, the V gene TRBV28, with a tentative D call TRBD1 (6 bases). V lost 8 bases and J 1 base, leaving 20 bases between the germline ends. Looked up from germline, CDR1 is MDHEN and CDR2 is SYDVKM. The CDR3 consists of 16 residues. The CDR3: CASSPQGSGSNTEAFF. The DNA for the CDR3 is TGTGCCAGCTCTCCGCAGGGGAGCGGCTCGAACACTGAAGCTTTCTTT.

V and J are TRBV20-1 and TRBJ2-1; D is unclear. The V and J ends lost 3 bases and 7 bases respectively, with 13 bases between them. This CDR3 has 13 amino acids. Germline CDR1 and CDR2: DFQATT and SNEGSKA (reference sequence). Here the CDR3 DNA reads TGCAGTGCTAGGAGTCTCTACGGTAATGAGCAGTTCTTC. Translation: CSARSLYGNEQFF.

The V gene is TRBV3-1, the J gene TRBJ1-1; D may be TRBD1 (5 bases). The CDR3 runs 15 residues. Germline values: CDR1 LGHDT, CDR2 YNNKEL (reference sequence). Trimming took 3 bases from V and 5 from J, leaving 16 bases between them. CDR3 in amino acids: CASSQRGRGGTEAFF. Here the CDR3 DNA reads TGTGCCAGCAGCCAGAGGGGCCGAGGCGGGACTGAAGCTTTCTTT.

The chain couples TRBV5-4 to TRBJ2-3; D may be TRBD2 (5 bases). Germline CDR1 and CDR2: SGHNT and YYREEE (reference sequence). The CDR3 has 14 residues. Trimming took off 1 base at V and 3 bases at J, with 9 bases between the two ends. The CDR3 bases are TGTGCCAGCAGCTTGAATACGGGGACAGATACGCAGTATTTT. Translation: CASSLNTGTDTQYF.

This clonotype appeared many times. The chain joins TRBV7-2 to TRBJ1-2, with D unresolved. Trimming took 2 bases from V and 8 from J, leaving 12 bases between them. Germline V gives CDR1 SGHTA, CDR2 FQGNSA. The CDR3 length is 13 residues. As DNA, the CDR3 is TGTGCCAGCAGCTTACAGCCAGACGTAGGCTACACCTTC. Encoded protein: CASSLQPDVGYTF. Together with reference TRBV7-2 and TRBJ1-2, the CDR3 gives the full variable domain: GAGVSQSPSNKVTEKGKDVELRCDPISGHTALYWYRQSLGQGLEFLIYFQGNSAPDKSGLPSDRFSAERTGGSVSTLTIQRTQQEDSAVYLCASSLQPDVGYTFGSGTRLTVV.

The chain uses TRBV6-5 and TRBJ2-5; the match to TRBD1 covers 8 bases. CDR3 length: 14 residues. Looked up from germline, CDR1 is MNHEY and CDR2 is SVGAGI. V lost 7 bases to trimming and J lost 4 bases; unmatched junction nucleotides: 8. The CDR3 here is CASTKQGARETQYF. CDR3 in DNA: TGTGCCAGCACCAAGCAGGGGGCGCGAGAGACCCAGTACTTC.

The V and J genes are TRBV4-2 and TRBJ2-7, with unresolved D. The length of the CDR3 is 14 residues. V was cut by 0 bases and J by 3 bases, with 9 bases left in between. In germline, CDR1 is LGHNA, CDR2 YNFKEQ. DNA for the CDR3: TGTGCCAGCAGCCAAGACTCAGAAAACTACGAGCAGTACTTC. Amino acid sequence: CASSQDSENYEQYF.

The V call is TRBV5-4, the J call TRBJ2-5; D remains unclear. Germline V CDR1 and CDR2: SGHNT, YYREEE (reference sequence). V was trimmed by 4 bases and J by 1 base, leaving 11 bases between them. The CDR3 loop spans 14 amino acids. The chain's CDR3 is CASSVTVTQETQYF. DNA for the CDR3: TGTGCCAGCAGCGTGACCGTAACCCAAGAGACCCAGTACTTC. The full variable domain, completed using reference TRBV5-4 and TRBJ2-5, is ETGVTQSPTHLIKTRGQQVTLRCSSQSGHNTVSWYQQALGQGPQFIFQYYREEENGRGNFPPRFSGLQFPNYSSELNVNALELDDSALYLCASSVTVTQETQYFGPGTRLLVL.

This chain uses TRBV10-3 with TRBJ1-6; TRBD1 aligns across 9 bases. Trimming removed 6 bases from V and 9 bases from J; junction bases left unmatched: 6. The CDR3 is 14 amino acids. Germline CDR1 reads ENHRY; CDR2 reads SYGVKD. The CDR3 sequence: CAIRPGQGSSPLHF. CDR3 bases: TGTGCCATCAGACCGGGACAGGGAAGTTCACCCCTCCACTTT.

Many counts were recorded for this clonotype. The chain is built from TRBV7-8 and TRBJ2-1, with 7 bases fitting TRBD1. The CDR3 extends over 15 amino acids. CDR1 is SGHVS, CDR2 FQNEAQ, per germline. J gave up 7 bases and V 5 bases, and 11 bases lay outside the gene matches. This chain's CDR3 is CASSRQGEASNEQFF. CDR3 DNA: TGTGCCAGCAGCCGCCAGGGGGAAGCCTCTAATGAGCAGTTCTTC.

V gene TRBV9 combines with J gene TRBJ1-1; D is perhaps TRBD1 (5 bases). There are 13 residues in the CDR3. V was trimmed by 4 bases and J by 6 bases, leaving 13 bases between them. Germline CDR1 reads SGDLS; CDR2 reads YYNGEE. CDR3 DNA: TGTGCCAGCAGCCAAGATGGGGGGGCTGAAGCTTTCTTT. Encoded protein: CASSQDGGAEAFF. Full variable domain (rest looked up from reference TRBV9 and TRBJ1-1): DSGVTQTPKHLITATGQRVTLRCSPRSGDLSVYWYQQSLDQGLQFLIQYYNGEERAKGNILERFSAQQFPDLHSELNLSSLELGDSALYFCASSQDGGAEAFFGQGTRLTVV.

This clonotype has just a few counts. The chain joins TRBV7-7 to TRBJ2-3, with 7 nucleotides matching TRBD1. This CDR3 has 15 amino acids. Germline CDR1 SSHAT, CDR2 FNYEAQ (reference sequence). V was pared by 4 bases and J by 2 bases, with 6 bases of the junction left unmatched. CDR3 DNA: TGTGCCAGCAGCTCGACAGGGTACCCCACAGATACGCAGTATTTT. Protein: CASSSTGYPTDTQYF.

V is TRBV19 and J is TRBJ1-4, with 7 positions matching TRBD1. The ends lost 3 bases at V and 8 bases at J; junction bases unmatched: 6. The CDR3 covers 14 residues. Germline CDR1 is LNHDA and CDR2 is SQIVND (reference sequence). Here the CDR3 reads CASSIQGTAEKLFF. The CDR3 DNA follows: TGTGCCAGTAGTATTCAGGGGACAGCAGAAAAACTGTTTTTT.

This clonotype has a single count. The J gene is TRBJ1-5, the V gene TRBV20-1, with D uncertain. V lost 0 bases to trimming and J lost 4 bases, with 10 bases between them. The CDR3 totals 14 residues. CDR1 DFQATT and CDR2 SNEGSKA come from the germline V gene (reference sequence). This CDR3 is CSARDSSLNQPQHF. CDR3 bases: TGCAGTGCTAGAGACAGTTCTCTTAATCAGCCCCAGCATTTT.

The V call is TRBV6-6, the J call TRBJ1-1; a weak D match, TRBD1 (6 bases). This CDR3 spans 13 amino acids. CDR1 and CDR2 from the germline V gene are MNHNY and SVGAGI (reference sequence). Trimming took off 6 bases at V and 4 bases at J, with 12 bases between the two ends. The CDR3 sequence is CASRDSRTTEAFF. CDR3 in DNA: TGTGCCAGCAGGGACAGTCGTACCACTGAAGCTTTCTTT.

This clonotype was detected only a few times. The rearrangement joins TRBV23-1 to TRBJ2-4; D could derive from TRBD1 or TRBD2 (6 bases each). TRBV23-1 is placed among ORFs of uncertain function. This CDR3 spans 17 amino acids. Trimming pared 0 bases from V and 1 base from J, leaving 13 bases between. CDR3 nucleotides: TGCGCCAGCAGTCAATCGGGACATGGAGGGGCCAAAAACATTCAGTACTTC. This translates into CASSQSGHGGAKNIQYF.